This TCR beta chain derives from a study of blood T cells in healthy people across ages. Then a second PCR, running roughly 7 to 11 cycles, was carried out with a sample-barcoded 5' primer and a J-beta primer mix. MiXCR, applied by TCRdb to the 5' RACE reads, yields one record per CDR3 protein. The sample has around 320,000 distinct CDR3 sequences, around 30% seen once; the top ten hold about 30%. Germline-derived CDR1 and CDR2 are SEHNR and FQNEAQ (reference sequence). The V end lost 5 bases, the J end lost 6 bases, and 8 bases lay between the germline ends. This CDR3 spans 12 amino acids. The TCR comes from a woman in her 70s in good health. The rearrangement links TRBV7-9 to TRBJ1-3; D unresolved. Sequenced material: blood. The CDR3 is CASSPPLNTIYF. In nucleotides, the CDR3 is TGTGCCAGCAGCCCCCCTTTAAACACCATATATTTT.